These 32 T cell receptor beta chains were sequenced from one sample in a study of T cells in Graves' hyperthyroidism and ophthalmopathy (dated by TCRdb to the late 2010s). Libraries were constructed by multiplex PCR. Sequencing was carried out with an Illumina HiSeq 2000. Amplification of TCR beta CDR3 regions was carried out from RNA transcripts. The TCR CDR3 was subjected to a first round of RT-PCR using the HTBI primer set and the Qiagen OneStep RT-PCR kit. TCRdb redid the processing of the public reads, applying fastp at Q25 and MiXCR, and retained in-frame beta chains. Every distinct CDR3 protein forms one entry, paired with its most common genes and DNA. A total of about 350,000 distinct CDR3 sequences appear in this sample, roughly 14% of them only once. 20% to 25% of the sample rests with the top ten. Specimen: blood. The receptors were sampled from a woman in her twenties or thirties with Graves' hyperthyroidism.

The CDR3 region has the DNA TGTGCCAGCAGCTTGAGGGACAGGGATCCAGATACGCAGTATTTT. Its translation: CASSLRDRDPDTQYF. The chain joins TRBV5-4 to TRBJ2-3; the match to TRBD1 covers 9 bases. Germline CDR1 and CDR2: SGHNT and YYREEE (reference sequence). The CDR3 totals 15 residues. Trimming cost V 1 base and J 4 bases; bases outside gene matches: 4.

This clonotype was observed at least ten times. The chain is built from TRBV6-1 and TRBJ2-5; D is unresolved. The V and J ends lost 7 bases and 5 bases respectively, with 5 bases between them. CDR3 length equals 10 residues. Germline CDR1 MNHNS, CDR2 SASEGT. The CDR3 DNA is TGTGCCAGCATCATGGAGACCCAGTACTTC. Its protein product is CASIMETQYF.

The chain recombines TRBV29-1 with TRBJ2-5; 10 bases fit TRBD1. This CDR3 is built from 12 residues. V was clipped by 6 bases and J by 5 bases; unmatched bases: 3. Germline CDR1 and CDR2: SQVTM and ANQGSEA. CDR3: CSVRTGGETQYF. The CDR3 DNA follows: TGCAGCGTACGGACAGGGGGGGAGACCCAGTACTTC.

This clonotype was counted ten times or more. The chain recombines TRBV19 with TRBJ2-1; 9 bases line up with TRBD2. This CDR3 region has 13 residues. Germline trimming cut 8 bases from V and 9 bases from J; bases unmatched to any gene: 8. CDR1 and CDR2 from the germline V gene are LNHDA and SQIVND (reference sequence). CDR3 sequence (DNA): TGTGCCAGTGGAAGCGGGAGGTTGACTGAGCAGTTCTTC. This sequence encodes CASGSGRLTEQFF. Full variable domain (outside the CDR3, taken from reference TRBV19 and TRBJ2-1): DGGITQSPKYLFRKEGQNVTLSCEQNLNHDAMYWYRQDPGQGLRLIYYSQIVNDFQKGDIAEGYSVSREKKESFPLTVTSAQKNPTAFYLCASGSGRLTEQFFGPGTRLTVL.

Ten or more counts support this clonotype. This chain joins TRBV6-2 or TRBV6-3 and TRBJ1-1; perhaps TRBD1 as D (5 bases). V was clipped by 6 bases and J by 2 bases, with 25 bases between them. The CDR3 is 18 residues long. Germline CDR1 and CDR2: MNHEY and SVGEGT. CDR3 residues: CASSPAFTFQGRNTEAFF. The CDR3, as DNA: TGTGCCAGCAGCCCAGCCTTCACTTTTCAGGGCCGCAACACTGAAGCTTTCTTT.

This clonotype was picked up many times. The gene calls are TRBV15 and TRBJ1-2, with 7 nucleotides matching TRBD1. V lost 2 bases, J lost 2 bases, and 5 bases stayed unmatched. Per the germline V gene, CDR1 is LNHNV and CDR2 is YYDKDF (reference sequence). The CDR3 loop spans 15 amino acids. CDR3 coding DNA: TGTGCCACCAGCAGATGGGACAGCTTAAACTATGGCTACACCTTC. Encoded protein: CATSRWDSLNYGYTF.

This clonotype was counted many times. The chain combines TRBV7-2 with TRBJ1-1, with D hard to call. Trimming left V 4 bases short and J 2 bases short, with 8 bases between. CDR1 and CDR2 (germline): SGHTA, FQGNSA. The CDR3 contains 13 residues. The CDR3 spells CASSYPGNTEAFF. DNA for the CDR3: TGTGCCAGCAGCTACCCCGGAAACACTGAAGCTTTCTTT.

This clonotype was found a few times. J is TRBJ1-6 and V is TRBV7-6; the match to TRBD1 covers 9 bases. The germline CDR1 and CDR2 sequences are SGHVS and FNYEAQ. J gave up 10 bases and V 5 bases, and 12 bases lay outside the gene matches. CDR3 length: 16 residues. The CDR3 is CASSPYDRGEKSPLHF. The CDR3 nucleotides read TGTGCCAGCAGCCCGTACGACAGGGGGGAAAAATCACCCCTCCACTTT. The whole variable domain, remainder taken from reference TRBV7-6 and TRBJ1-6, is GAGVSQSPRYKVTKRGQDVALRCDPISGHVSLYWYRQALGQGPEFLTYFNYEAQQDKSGLPNDRFSAERPEGSISTLTIQRTEQRDSAMYRCASSPYDRGEKSPLHFGNGTRLTVT.

The table lists this clonotype with a few counts. This chain uses TRBV7-9 with TRBJ1-2, with D perhaps TRBD1 (6 bases). The CDR3 runs to 13 residues. Per the germline V gene, CDR1 is SEHNR and CDR2 is FQNEAQ (reference sequence). V lost 4 bases to trimming and J lost 3 bases, with 9 bases between them. As DNA, the CDR3 is TGTGCCAGCAGCTCAACAGGGCACTATGGCTACACCTTC. As protein: CASSSTGHYGYTF. The variable domain in full, with the rest retrieved from reference TRBV7-9 and TRBJ1-2, is DTGVSQNPRHKITKRGQNVTFRCDPISEHNRLYWYRQTLGQGPEFLTYFQNEAQLEKSRLLSDRFSAERPKGSFSTLEIQRTEQGDSAMYLCASSSTGHYGYTFGSGTRLTVV.

The rearrangement joins TRBV5-4 to TRBJ2-2; TRBD1 agrees at 9 bases. The CDR3 covers 17 residues. J was trimmed by 0 bases and V by 5 bases; bases with no gene match: 8. Germline V lookup: CDR1 SGHNT, CDR2 YYREEE (reference sequence). For the CDR3, the DNA is TGTGCCAGCAGTCTCCCCGGGACAGGGACGAACACCGGGGAGCTGTTTTTT. Its translation is CASSLPGTGTNTGELFF.

This clonotype has a handful of counts. V is TRBV20-1 and J is TRBJ1-6; the match to TRBD1 covers 7 bases. This CDR3 has 13 amino acids. Per the germline V gene, CDR1 is DFQATT and CDR2 is SNEGSKA (reference sequence). The trim removed 5 bases at V and 10 bases at J, leaving 8 bases unmatched. The CDR3 reads CSADDRVSSPLHF. CDR3 sequence (DNA): TGCAGTGCTGATGACAGGGTATCATCACCCCTCCACTTT.

This clonotype was counted ten times or more. The CDR3 loop is CSAPGTSFDEQYF. The DNA for the CDR3 is TGCAGTGCTCCCGGGACTAGCTTCGACGAGCAGTACTTC. The chain carries TRBV20-1 and TRBJ2-7; 9 nucleotides match TRBD2. Germline CDR1 DFQATT, CDR2 SNEGSKA (reference sequence). The CDR3 is made up of 13 amino acids. Germline trimming cut 5 bases from V and 5 bases from J; bases unmatched to any gene: 7.

Note on this clonotype: A single base separates this from a much larger clone, so it may be a read error. The chain has TRBV30 and TRBJ2-1; 9 nucleotides match TRBD1. Germline CDR1 and CDR2: GTSNPN and SVGIG (reference sequence). This CDR3 comprises 11 residues. J gave up 12 bases and V 6 bases, and 6 bases lay outside the gene matches. CDR3 loop: CACTDRGRQFF. The DNA of the CDR3 is TGTGCCTGCACGGACAGGGGTCGGCAGTTCTTC.

This clonotype turned up a few times. The chain carries TRBV12-3 or TRBV12-4 and TRBJ1-2; weak D call: TRBD1 (6 bases). V was clipped by 8 bases and J by 4 bases, with 14 bases between them. There are 13 residues in the CDR3. The CDR3 spells CASGQSPSYGYTF. The CDR3 DNA sequence: TGTGCCAGCGGACAGAGCCCGTCCTATGGCTACACCTTC.

This chain joins TRBV11-2 and TRBJ1-5; D unclear. The germline V and J ends were trimmed by 5 bases and 5 bases, with 19 bases remaining between them. The CDR3 has 16 amino acids. Germline values: CDR1 SGHAT, CDR2 FQNNGV. CDR3: CASSHSPIDRDQPQHF. CDR3 DNA sequence: TGTGCCAGCAGCCATTCCCCAATAGACCGTGATCAGCCCCAGCATTTT.

At least ten counts were recorded for this clonotype. The V gene is TRBV20-1, the J gene TRBJ2-1, with 7 bases lining up with TRBD2. The V gene's germline CDR1 is DFQATT and CDR2 SNEGSKA (reference sequence). The trim removed 3 bases at V and 3 bases at J, leaving 5 bases unmatched. The CDR3 totals 14 residues. The chain's CDR3 is CSARPASGYNEQFF. In DNA, the CDR3 is TGCAGTGCTAGGCCCGCTAGCGGCTACAATGAGCAGTTCTTC.

This clonotype came up a few times. V usage is TRBV7-6 and J usage is TRBJ2-3; no reliable D call. Germline assignment: CDR1 SGHVS and CDR2 FNYEAQ. Between the trimmed V and J ends, which lost 6 bases and 6 bases, there was a span of 22 bases. The CDR3 loop spans 16 amino acids. CDR3 loop: CASSRGGPSWADTQYF. The CDR3 DNA reads as TGTGCCAGCAGTCGTGGTGGGCCCTCCTGGGCGGATACGCAGTATTTT.

This clonotype was picked up many times. The chain combines TRBV25-1 with TRBJ1-6; no definite D call. V gave up 8 bases and J gave up 4 bases, with 9 bases separating them. The CDR3 covers 13 residues. The germline V gene has CDR1 MGHDK and CDR2 SYGVNS. The CDR3 bases are TGTGCCAGCGGAAGGGAGTATAATTCACCCCTCCACTTT. Translating it yields CASGREYNSPLHF.

This clonotype was seen repeatedly, ten times or more. The DNA of the CDR3 is TGCGCCAGCAGCATGACAGGGAGGGACACTGAAGCTTTCTTT. It codes for CASSMTGRDTEAFF. The chain has TRBV10-1 and TRBJ1-1; 7 nucleotides line up with TRBD1. The germline V gene encodes CDR1 WNHNN and CDR2 SYGVQD (reference sequence). J gave up 3 bases and V 6 bases, and 7 bases lay outside the gene matches. The CDR3 length is 14 residues.

This clonotype appeared many times. The chain has TRBV6-1 and TRBJ1-3; no reliable D call. CDR3 length equals 13 residues. The V gene's germline CDR1 is MNHNS and CDR2 SASEGT. The V end lost 6 bases, the J end lost 3 bases, and 9 bases lay between the germline ends. Here the CDR3 reads CASSSSGGNTIYF. The CDR3 DNA sequence: TGTGCCAGCAGCTCCAGTGGTGGAAACACCATATATTTT.

This clonotype occurred many times. The chain recombines TRBV2 with TRBJ2-1; no clear D gene. The V end lost 5 bases, the J end lost 7 bases, and 9 bases lay between the germline ends. There are 12 residues in the CDR3. CDR1 is SNHLY, CDR2 FYNNEI, per germline. This chain's CDR3 is CASSYDGNEQFF. Written as DNA, the CDR3 is TGTGCCAGCAGTTACGACGGTAATGAGCAGTTCTTC.

This chain uses TRBV7-8 with TRBJ2-1; 9 bases line up with TRBD1. Germline V gene lookup returns CDR1 SGHVS and CDR2 FQNEAQ. V trimming: 6 bases; J trimming: 5 bases; junction bases outside the gene matches: 8. The CDR3 is 15 amino acids. CDR3 DNA: TGTGCCAGCAGACCCGCCGGACAGGGGAACAATGAGCAGTTCTTC. Translating it yields CASRPAGQGNNEQFF. The whole variable domain, remainder taken from reference TRBV7-8 and TRBJ2-1, is GAGVSQSPRYKVAKRGQDVALRCDPISGHVSLFWYQQALGQGPEFLTYFQNEAQLDKSGLPSDRFFAERPEGSVSTLKIQRTQQEDSAVYLCASRPAGQGNNEQFFGPGTRLTVL.

This chain joins TRBV20-1 and TRBJ1-6, with D uncertain. Germline V lookup: CDR1 DFQATT, CDR2 SNEGSKA (reference sequence). The CDR3 is 14 amino acids. Trimming took off 0 bases at V and 7 bases at J, with 10 bases between the two ends. The CDR3: CSARDGPRNSPLHF. CDR3 bases: TGCAGTGCTAGAGATGGACCCCGGAATTCACCCCTCCACTTT.

The genes are TRBV20-1 and TRBJ2-1; TRBD2 matches at 12 bases. This CDR3 contains 16 residues. J gave up 8 bases and V 3 bases, and 11 bases lay outside the gene matches. Per germline, CDR1 DFQATT and CDR2 SNEGSKA (reference sequence). CDR3 residues: CSASVLGLAGGHEQFF. The CDR3 region has the DNA TGCAGTGCTAGTGTTTTGGGTCTAGCGGGAGGGCATGAGCAGTTCTTC.

This clonotype came up a few times. The V gene is TRBV20-1, the J gene TRBJ2-3; D remains ambiguous. The CDR3 is 12 amino acids. The V gene's germline CDR1 is DFQATT and CDR2 SNEGSKA (reference sequence). CDR3 region: CSLRPYTDTQYF. The CDR3 nucleotides are TGCAGCCTCCGACCCTACACAGATACGCAGTATTTT.

This clonotype was observed at least ten times. V usage is TRBV12-3 or TRBV12-4 and J usage is TRBJ2-7; 8 nucleotides match TRBD1. The CDR3 is 15 amino acids. Trimming at V came to 6 bases and at J to 0 bases, leaving 7 bases not matched to a gene. The chain's CDR3 is CASRPRQGPSYEQYF. The CDR3 DNA reads as TGTGCCAGCAGACCCCGACAGGGGCCCTCCTACGAGCAGTACTTC.

This clonotype was found a few times. A much bigger clone sits one base away, suggesting this may be a read error. V and J are TRBV27 and TRBJ2-5, with D unclear. This CDR3 comprises 13 residues. Germline values: CDR1 MNHEY, CDR2 SMNVEV (reference sequence). The CDR3 region has the DNA TGTGCCGGCAGTTCCCCCCGGGAAGAGACCCAGTACTTC. Translated, it gives CAGSSPREETQYF.

V usage is TRBV19 and J usage is TRBJ1-1; 7 bases map to TRBD1. The CDR3 consists of 18 residues. In germline, CDR1 is LNHDA, CDR2 SQIVND (reference sequence). Unmatched junction bases numbered 15, after V lost 5 bases and J lost 0 bases. As DNA, the CDR3 is TGTGCCAGTAGTGCAATAAAAGGGGGCCTGGGGCTGAACACTGAAGCTTTCTTT. Encoded protein: CASSAIKGGLGLNTEAFF.

This clonotype was seen repeatedly, ten times or more. DNA of the CDR3: TGTGCCAGCAACCGCCCGACGGGCCCGGCTTCTGGGGCCAACGTCCTGACTTTC. Its translation: CASNRPTGPASGANVLTF. The chain employs TRBV7-8 and TRBJ2-6; D unclear. Deletions cut 7 bases from V and 1 base from J, with 20 bases between. Germline CDR1 reads SGHVS; CDR2 reads FQNEAQ. The CDR3 runs 18 residues. The full variable domain, its missing parts supplied by reference TRBV7-8 and TRBJ2-6, is GAGVSQSPRYKVAKRGQDVALRCDPISGHVSLFWYQQALGQGPEFLTYFQNEAQLDKSGLPSDRFFAERPEGSVSTLKIQRTQQEDSAVYLCASNRPTGPASGANVLTFGAGSRLTVL.

This clonotype occurred many times. This sequence joins TRBV12-3 or TRBV12-4 and TRBJ2-1; tentative D call: TRBD2 (6 bases). CDR3 length: 16 amino acids. Deletions cut 6 bases from V and 4 bases from J, with 19 bases between. CDR3 protein: CASRRIVVAEYNEQFF. The CDR3 DNA is TGTGCCAGCAGACGTATCGTAGTAGCGGAGTACAATGAGCAGTTCTTC.

The chain is built from TRBV9 and TRBJ2-1; 8 positions match TRBD2. The CDR3 is 15 residues long. V was pared by 4 bases and J by 4 bases, with 7 bases of the junction left unmatched. From germline, CDR1 is SGDLS and CDR2 YYNGEE. CDR3 sequence: CASSRLASSYNEQFF. The CDR3 DNA follows: TGTGCCAGCAGCAGACTAGCGAGCTCATACAATGAGCAGTTCTTC.

The chain joins TRBV3-1 to TRBJ2-3; 8 bases match TRBD1. Germline V lookup: CDR1 LGHDT, CDR2 YNNKEL (reference sequence). With 0 bases clipped from V and 4 bases from J, the junction kept 6 bases outside the gene matches. This CDR3 is built from 16 residues. The CDR3 sequence is CASSQDIETGADTQYF. In DNA form, the CDR3 reads TGTGCCAGCAGCCAAGATATTGAGACAGGGGCAGATACGCAGTATTTT.